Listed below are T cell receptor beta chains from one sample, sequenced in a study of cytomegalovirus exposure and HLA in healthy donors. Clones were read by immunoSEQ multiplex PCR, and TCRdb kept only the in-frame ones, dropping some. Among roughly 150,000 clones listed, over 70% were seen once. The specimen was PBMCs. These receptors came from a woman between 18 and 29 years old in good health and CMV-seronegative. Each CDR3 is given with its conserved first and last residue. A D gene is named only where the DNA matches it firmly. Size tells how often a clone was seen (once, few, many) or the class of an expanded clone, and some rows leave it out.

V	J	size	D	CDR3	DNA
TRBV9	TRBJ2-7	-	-	CASSVGGGQSYEQYF	TGTGCCAGCAGCGTAGGTGGGGGACAATCCTACGAGCAGTACTTC
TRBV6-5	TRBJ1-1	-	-	CASSDRLRTEAFF	TGTGCCAGCAGTGACAGGTTGCGGACTGAAGCTTTCTTT
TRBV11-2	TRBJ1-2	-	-	CASSFLEQSYGYTF	TGTGCCAGCAGCTTTCTGGAACAGTCCTATGGCTACACCTTC
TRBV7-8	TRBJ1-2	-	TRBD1	CASSTMTGIGTYGYTF	TGTGCCAGCAGCACCATGACAGGGATTGGCACATATGGCTACACCTTC
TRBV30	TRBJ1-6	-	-	CAWNDQGNRSPLHF	TGTGCCTGGAATGACCAGGGGAACAGGTCACCCCTCCACTTT
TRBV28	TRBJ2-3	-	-	CASSVRGSSTDTQYF	TGTGCCAGCAGTGTTAGGGGGAGCAGCACAGATACGCAGTATTTT
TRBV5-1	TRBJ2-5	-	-	CASSLQGLRETQYF	TGCGCCAGCAGCTTACAGGGATTACGGGAGACCCAGTACTTC
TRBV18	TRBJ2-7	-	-	CASSPSDEQYF	TGTGCCAGCTCACCATCCGACGAGCAGTACTTC
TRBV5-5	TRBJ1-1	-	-	CASSSRSLNTEAFF	TGTGCCAGCAGCTCAAGGAGTTTGAACACTGAAGCTTTCTTT
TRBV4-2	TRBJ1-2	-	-	CASSQEVVGHGNTF	-
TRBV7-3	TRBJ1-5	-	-	CASSLGGINQPQHF	TGTGCCAGCAGCTTAGGGGGCATAAATCAGCCCCAGCATTTT
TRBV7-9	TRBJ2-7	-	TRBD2	CASSLKESGVYEQYF	TGTGCCAGCAGCTTAAAGGAAAGCGGGGTCTACGAGCAGTACTTC
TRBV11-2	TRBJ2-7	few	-	CASSPAPGYYEQYF	TGTGCCAGCAGCCCAGCCCCGGGGTACTACGAGCAGTACTTC
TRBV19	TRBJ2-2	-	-	CASSEGRGILPGELFF	TGTGCCAGTAGTGAGGGTCGGGGTATTCTTCCCGGGGAGCTGTTTTTT
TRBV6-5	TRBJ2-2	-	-	CASRSGVLGELFF	TGTGCCAGCAGATCAGGGGTTCTCGGGGAGCTGTTTTTT
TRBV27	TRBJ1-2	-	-	CASSPTTGPANYGYTF	TGTGCCAGCAGTCCGACAACAGGGCCGGCTAACTATGGCTACACCTTC
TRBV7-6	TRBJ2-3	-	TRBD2	CASSPQLPGAGGPRADTQYF	TGTGCCAGCAGCCCGCAGCTCCCAGGGGCGGGGGGGCCGAGGGCAGATACGCAGTATTTT
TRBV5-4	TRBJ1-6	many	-	CASSLVDRRNSPLHF	TGTGCCAGCAGCTTGGTGGACAGAAGAAATTCACCCCTCCACTTT
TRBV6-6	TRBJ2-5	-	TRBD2	CASSYDGSGGQETQYF	TGTGCCAGCAGTTACGATGGTAGCGGGGGCCAAGAGACCCAGTACTTC
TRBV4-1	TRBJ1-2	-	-	CASSQDGQYGYTF	TGCGCCAGCAGCCAAGATGGGCAGTATGGCTACACCTTC
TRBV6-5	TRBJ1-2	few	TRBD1	CASRPDRVRGYTF	TGTGCCAGCAGGCCGGACAGGGTCAGGGGCTACACCTTC
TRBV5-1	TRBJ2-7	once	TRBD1	CASSPDRGNEQYF	TGCGCCAGCAGCCCCGACAGGGGGAACGAGCAGTACTTC